The entry that follows covers one T cell receptor (beta chain) sequence. Its antigen is unknown. Trimming removed 2 bases from V and 2 bases from J, with 10 bases in between. Germline assignment: CDR1 SGHDN and CDR2 FVKESK. This CDR3 comprises 15 residues. Nominally healthy donors provided the samples, though records likely missed some immune exposures. The record originates from a study of cytomegalovirus exposure and HLA in healthy donors. Whole-study findings and limits: In vitro experiments confirmed that three CMV-associated chains were specific for CMV antigens. Cytomegalovirus-associated TCR beta chains were listed, numbering roughly 150.

A multiplex PCR was run with 60 Vbeta primers and 13 Jbeta primers. Original analysis: The authors later counted around 80 million unique TCR beta chains, around 9.9 million of them shared. TCRdb's table, derived via immunoSEQ multiplex PCR, lists solely in-frame clones and lacks some. That table is the source of V, J and clone size, and D and trimming were worked out from the DNA. The sample has approximately 170,000 clones, around 81% seen once. The source material was PBMCs. This chain connects TRBV14 to TRBJ2-1, with D possibly TRBD2 on 6 matching bases. The sequence was collected from a woman in her thirties or forties in good health and CMV-seronegative. This CDR3 is CASSQWRDPYNEQFF. CDR3 DNA: TGTGCCAGCAGCCAATGGCGGGATCCCTACAATGAGCAGTTCTTC. Variable domain in full (rest from reference TRBV14 and TRBJ2-1): EAGVTQFPSHSVIEKGQTVTLRCDPISGHDNLYWYRRVMGKEIKFLLHFVKESKQDESGMPNNRFLAERTGGTYSTLKVQPAELEDSGVYFCASSQWRDPYNEQFFGPGTRLTVL.